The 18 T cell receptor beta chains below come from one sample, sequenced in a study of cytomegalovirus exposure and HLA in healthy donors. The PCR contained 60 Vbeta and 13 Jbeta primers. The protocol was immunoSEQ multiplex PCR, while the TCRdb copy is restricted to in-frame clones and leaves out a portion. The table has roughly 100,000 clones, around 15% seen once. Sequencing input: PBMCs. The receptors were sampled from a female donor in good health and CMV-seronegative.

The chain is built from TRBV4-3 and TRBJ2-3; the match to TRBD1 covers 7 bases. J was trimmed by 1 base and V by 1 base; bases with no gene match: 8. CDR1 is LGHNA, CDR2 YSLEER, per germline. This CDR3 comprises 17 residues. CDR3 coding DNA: TGCGCCAGCAGCCAAGGAAAGACAGGGCGTCGCACAGATACGCAGTATTTT. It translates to CASSQGKTGRRTDTQYF.

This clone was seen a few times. CDR3 bases: TGCGCCAGCAGCTTGGCCGTTTCCAGATACCTCAGGGGAAGGGGCACAGATACGCAGTATTTT. Protein sequence: CASSLAVSRYLRGRGTDTQYF. The rearrangement links TRBV5-1 to TRBJ2-3; tentatively, D is TRBD1 (6 bases). CDR1 is SGHRS, CDR2 YFSETQ, per germline. Trimming left V 0 bases short and J 1 base short, with 27 bases between. The CDR3 has 21 residues.

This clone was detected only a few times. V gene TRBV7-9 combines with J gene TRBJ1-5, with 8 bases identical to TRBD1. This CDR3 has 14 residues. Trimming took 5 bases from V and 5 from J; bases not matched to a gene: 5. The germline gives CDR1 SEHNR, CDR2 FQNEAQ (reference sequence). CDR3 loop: CASSGTGGYQPQHF. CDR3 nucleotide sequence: TGTGCCAGCAGCGGTACAGGGGGGTATCAGCCCCAGCATTTT. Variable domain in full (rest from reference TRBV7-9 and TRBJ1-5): DTGVSQNPRHKITKRGQNVTFRCDPISEHNRLYWYRQTLGQGPEFLTYFQNEAQLEKSRLLSDRFSAERPKGSFSTLEIQRTEQGDSAMYLCASSGTGGYQPQHFGDGTRLSIL.

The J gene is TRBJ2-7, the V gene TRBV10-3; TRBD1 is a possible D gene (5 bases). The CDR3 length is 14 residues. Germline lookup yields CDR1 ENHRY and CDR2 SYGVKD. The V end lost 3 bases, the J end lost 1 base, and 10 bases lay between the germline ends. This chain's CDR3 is CAISDRALSYEQYF. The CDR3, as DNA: TGTGCCATCAGTGACAGGGCATTATCCTACGAGCAGTACTTC.

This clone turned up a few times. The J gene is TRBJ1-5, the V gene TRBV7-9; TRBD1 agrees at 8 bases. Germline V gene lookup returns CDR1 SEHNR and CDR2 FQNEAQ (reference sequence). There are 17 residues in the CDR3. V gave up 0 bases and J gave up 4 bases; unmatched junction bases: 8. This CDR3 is CASSLAEGQGGNQPQHF. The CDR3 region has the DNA TGTGCCAGCAGCTTAGCGGAAGGACAGGGTGGGAATCAGCCCCAGCATTTT. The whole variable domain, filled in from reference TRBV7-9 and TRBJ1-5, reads DTGVSQNPRHKITKRGQNVTFRCDPISEHNRLYWYRQTLGQGPEFLTYFQNEAQLEKSRLLSDRFSAERPKGSFSTLEIQRTEQGDSAMYLCASSLAEGQGGNQPQHFGDGTRLSIL.

This CDR3 is CASSHGTSGYEQYF. The CDR3 bases are TGTGCCAGCAGCCACGGGACTAGTGGCTACGAGCAGTACTTC. The gene calls are TRBV13 and TRBJ2-7; 8 bases fit TRBD2. The V segment lost 5 bases and the J segment 3 bases; nucleotides outside the gene matches: 6. CDR1 is PRHDT and CDR2 is FYEKMQ in the germline V gene (reference sequence). The CDR3 totals 14 residues.

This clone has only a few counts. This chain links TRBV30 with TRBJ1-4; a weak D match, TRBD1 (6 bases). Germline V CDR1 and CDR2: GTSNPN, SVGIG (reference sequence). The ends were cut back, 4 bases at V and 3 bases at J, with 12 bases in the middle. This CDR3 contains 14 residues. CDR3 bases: TGTGCCTGGAACAGAGGGGGATCTAATGAAAAACTGTTTTTT. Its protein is CAWNRGGSNEKLFF.

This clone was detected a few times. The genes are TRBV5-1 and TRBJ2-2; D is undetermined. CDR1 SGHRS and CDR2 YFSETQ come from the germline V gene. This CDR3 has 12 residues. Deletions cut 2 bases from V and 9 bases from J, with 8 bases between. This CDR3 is CASSFLSRELFF. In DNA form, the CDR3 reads TGCGCCAGCAGCTTCCTAAGTAGGGAGCTGTTTTTT.

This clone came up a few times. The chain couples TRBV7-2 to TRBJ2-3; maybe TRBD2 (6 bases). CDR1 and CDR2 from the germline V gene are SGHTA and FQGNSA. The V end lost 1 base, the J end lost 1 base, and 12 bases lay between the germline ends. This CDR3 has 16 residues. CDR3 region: CASSLDGRGGTDTQYF. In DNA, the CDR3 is TGTGCCAGCAGCTTAGACGGGAGAGGGGGCACAGATACGCAGTATTTT.

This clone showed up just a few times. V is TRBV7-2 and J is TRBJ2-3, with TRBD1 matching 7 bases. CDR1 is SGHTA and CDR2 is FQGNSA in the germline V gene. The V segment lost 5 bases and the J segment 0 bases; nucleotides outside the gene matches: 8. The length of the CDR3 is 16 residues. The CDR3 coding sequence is TGTGCCAGCAGCGAGGGGGCACACCAGAGCACAGATACGCAGTATTTT. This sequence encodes CASSEGAHQSTDTQYF.

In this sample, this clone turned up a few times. The DNA of the CDR3 is TGTGCCAGCAGCGGACTCGAGAATGAGCAGTTCTTC. It translates to CASSGLENEQFF. The V call is TRBV21-1, the J call TRBJ2-1; the tabulated D call, TRBD2, remains unverified against the DNA. TRBV21-1 is shown as a pseudogene. The CDR3 is made up of 12 amino acids.

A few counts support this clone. The CDR3 coding sequence is TGTGCCATTAGCGGATTCCAAGAGACCCAGTACTTC. Translated: CAISGFQETQYF. The J gene is TRBJ2-5, the V gene TRBV10-3, with TRBD2 as a possible D gene (6 bases). This CDR3 contains 12 residues. The V and J ends lost 9 bases and 1 base respectively, with 9 bases between them. Looked up from germline, CDR1 is ENHRY and CDR2 is SYGVKD.

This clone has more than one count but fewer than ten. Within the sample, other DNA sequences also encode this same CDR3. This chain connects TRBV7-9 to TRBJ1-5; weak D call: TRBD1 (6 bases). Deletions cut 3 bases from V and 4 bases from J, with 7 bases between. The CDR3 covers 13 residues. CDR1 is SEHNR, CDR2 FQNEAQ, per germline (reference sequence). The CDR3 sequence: CASSLDSNQPQHF. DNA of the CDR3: TGTGCCAGCAGCTTGGACAGTAATCAGCCCCAGCATTTT.

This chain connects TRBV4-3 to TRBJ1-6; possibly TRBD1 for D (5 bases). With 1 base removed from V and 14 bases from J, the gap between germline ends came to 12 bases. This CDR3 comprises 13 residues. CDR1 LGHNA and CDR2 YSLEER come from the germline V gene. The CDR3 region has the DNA TGCGCCAGCAGCCAAGTAACAGGCTCTTCCCTCCACTTT. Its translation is CASSQVTGSSLHF.

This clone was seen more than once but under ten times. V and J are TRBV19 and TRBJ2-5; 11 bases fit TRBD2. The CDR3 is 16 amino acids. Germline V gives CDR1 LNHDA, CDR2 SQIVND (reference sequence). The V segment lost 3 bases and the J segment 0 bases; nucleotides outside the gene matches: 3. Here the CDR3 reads CASSISGGDYQETQYF. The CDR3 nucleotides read TGTGCCAGTAGTATTAGCGGGGGGGACTACCAAGAGACCCAGTACTTC.

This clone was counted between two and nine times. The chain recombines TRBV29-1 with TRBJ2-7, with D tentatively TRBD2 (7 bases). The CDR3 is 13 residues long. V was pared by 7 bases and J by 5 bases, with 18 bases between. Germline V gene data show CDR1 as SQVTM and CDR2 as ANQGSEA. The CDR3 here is CSAIGQGRDEQYF. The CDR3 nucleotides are TGCAGCGCCATTGGGCAGGGGAGGGACGAGCAGTACTTC.

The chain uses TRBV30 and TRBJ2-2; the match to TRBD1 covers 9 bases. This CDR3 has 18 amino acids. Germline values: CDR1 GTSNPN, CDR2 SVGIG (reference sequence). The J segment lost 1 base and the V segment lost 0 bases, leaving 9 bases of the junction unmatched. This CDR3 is CAWSVKGQGFENTGELFF. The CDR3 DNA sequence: TGTGCCTGGAGTGTAAAGGGACAGGGCTTCGAGAACACCGGGGAGCTGTTTTTT.

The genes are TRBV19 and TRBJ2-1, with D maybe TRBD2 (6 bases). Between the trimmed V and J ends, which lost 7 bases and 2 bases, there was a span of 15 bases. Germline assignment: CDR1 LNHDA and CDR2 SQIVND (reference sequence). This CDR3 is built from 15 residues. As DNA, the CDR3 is TGTGCCAGTACTCGGTATAGCGGTGCCTACAATGAGCAGTTCTTC. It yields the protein CASTRYSGAYNEQFF.